These 16 T cell receptor beta chains originate from one sample sequenced in a study of T cell changes during pregnancy in multiple sclerosis. This table comes from immunoSEQ multiplex PCR, and its TCRdb copy is limited to in-frame clones, with some not included. The sample includes fewer than 45,000 clones, about 88% seen only once; the top ten take almost 7%. This specimen was CD8+ T cells from peripheral blood mononuclear cells, taken in the third trimester of pregnancy. These receptors were obtained from a female donor with multiple sclerosis, enrolled in a pregnancy study.

CDR3 bases: TGTGCCTACAGTCTAGCGAGGACCTACAATGAGCAGTTCTTC. Translation gives CAYSLARTYNEQFF. V and J are TRBV30 and TRBJ2-1, with D perhaps matching TRBD2 (6 bases). Germline-derived CDR1 and CDR2 are GTSNPN and SVGIG (reference sequence). The CDR3 is 14 amino acids. The V and J ends lost 7 bases and 2 bases respectively, with 15 bases between them. The full variable domain, completed using reference TRBV30 and TRBJ2-1, is SQTIHQWPATLVQPVGSPLSLECTVEGTSNPNLYWYRQAAGRGLQLLFYSVGIGQISSEVPQNLSASRPQDRQFILSSKKLLLSDSGFYLCAYSLARTYNEQFFGPGTRLTVL.

The gene calls are TRBV9 and TRBJ2-3, with 12 bases identical to TRBD2. The CDR3 covers 17 residues. V lost 2 bases, J lost 7 bases, and 11 bases stayed unmatched. CDR1 and CDR2 from the germline V gene are SGDLS and YYNGEE. The chain's CDR3 is CASSVSRTSGDWNTQYF. CDR3 sequence (DNA): TGTGCCAGCAGCGTTTCACGGACTAGCGGGGATTGGAATACGCAGTATTTT.

This chain joins TRBV2 and TRBJ1-2; D gene unclear. Trimming pared 7 bases from V and 3 bases from J, leaving 15 bases between. CDR1 and CDR2 from the germline V gene are SNHLY and FYNNEI. The CDR3 covers 14 residues. The chain's CDR3 is CASTMIGADYGYTF. As DNA, the CDR3 is TGTGCCAGCACCATGATTGGAGCAGACTATGGCTACACCTTC.

The chain links TRBV11-3 to TRBJ2-2, with D maybe TRBD2 (5 bases). The CDR3 is 13 amino acids. Germline V gene sequence: CDR1 SGHNT, CDR2 YENEEA. Between the trimmed V and J ends, which lost 5 bases and 3 bases, there was a span of 7 bases. CDR3 in DNA: TGTGCCAGCAGCACTAGGGACACCGGGGAGCTGTTTTTT. This codes for CASSTRDTGELFF.

CDR3 residues: CASSGWGTVGDTQYF. The CDR3 DNA is TGTGCCAGCAGTGGGTGGGGGACAGTAGGAGATACGCAGTATTTT. This rearrangement joins TRBV6-1 to TRBJ2-3, with 7 bases fitting TRBD1. There are 15 residues in the CDR3. From germline, CDR1 is MNHNS and CDR2 SASEGT. The trim removed 4 bases at V and 5 bases at J, leaving 9 bases unmatched.

The chain is built from TRBV4-1 and TRBJ1-1, with TRBD1 identical over 7 bases. Trimming at V came to 2 bases and at J to 0 bases, leaving 3 bases not matched to a gene. The germline V gene has CDR1 MGHRA and CDR2 YSYEKL. The CDR3 sequence is 15 residues long. The CDR3 DNA sequence: TGCGCCAGCAGCCAACCGGGACAGCTGAACACTGAAGCTTTCTTT. Residues: CASSQPGQLNTEAFF.

The chain carries TRBV10-1 and TRBJ2-1; 8 bases match TRBD2. The CDR3 spans 14 residues. V trimming: 0 bases; J trimming: 9 bases; junction bases outside the gene matches: 4. The V gene's germline CDR1 is WNHNN and CDR2 SYGVQD (reference sequence). CDR3: CASSESTSVGEQFF. The CDR3 coding sequence is TGCGCCAGCAGTGAGTCGACTAGCGTAGGTGAGCAGTTCTTC.

The V call is TRBV5-1, the J call TRBJ1-1; 11 bases match TRBD1. Germline V lookup: CDR1 SGHRS, CDR2 YFSETQ. J lost 3 bases, V lost 0 bases, and 4 bases had no gene match. CDR3 length: 16 amino acids. The CDR3 nucleotides are TGCGCCAGCAGCTTGGGCCGGACAGGGGGCCACACTGAAGCTTTCTTT. Encoded protein: CASSLGRTGGHTEAFF.

V usage is TRBV7-3 and J usage is TRBJ2-3, with a possible D match to TRBD2 (6 bases). CDR3 length equals 15 residues. Per the germline V gene, CDR1 is SGHTA and CDR2 is FQGTGA. Trimming left V 8 bases short and J 3 bases short, with 18 bases between. The CDR3 loop is CASAVRGALTDTQYF. The CDR3 DNA reads as TGTGCCAGCGCAGTTCGCGGGGCCCTTACAGATACGCAGTATTTT.

The rearrangement links TRBV6-4 to TRBJ2-1; TRBD1 matches 10 bases. The length of the CDR3 is 16 residues. CDR1 and CDR2 (germline): MRHNA, SNTAGT. V was clipped by 3 bases and J by 3 bases; unmatched bases: 5. The CDR3 loop is CASSEKGTGDYNEQFF. The CDR3 DNA reads TGTGCCAGCAGTGAGAAAGGGACAGGGGACTACAATGAGCAGTTCTTC.

This sequence joins TRBV9 and TRBJ1-1; D not certain. There are 15 residues in the CDR3. Deletions cut 3 bases from V and 0 bases from J, with 12 bases between. Germline-derived CDR1 and CDR2 are SGDLS and YYNGEE. In nucleotides, the CDR3 is TGTGCCAGCAGCGCAAGCCCAGGCCTGAACACTGAAGCTTTCTTT. Translating gives CASSASPGLNTEAFF.

The rearrangement links TRBV29-1 to TRBJ2-1; TRBD2 matches at 13 bases. The ends lost 3 bases at V and 9 bases at J; junction bases unmatched: 14. CDR3 length equals 17 residues. Germline lookup yields CDR1 SQVTM and CDR2 ANQGSEA. CDR3 nucleotides: TGCAGCGTTGACACACCTTCGACTAGCGGGGGGTCAACTGAGCAGTTCTTC. Amino acids: CSVDTPSTSGGSTEQFF.

This chain links TRBV6-1 with TRBJ2-6, with 7 positions matching TRBD2. With 8 bases clipped from V and 1 base from J, the junction kept 5 bases outside the gene matches. Per the germline V gene, CDR1 is MNHNS and CDR2 is SASEGT. There are 15 residues in the CDR3. CDR3 bases: TGTGCCAGCGCCGAGCGGGGTTCTGGGGCCAACGTCCTGACTTTC. This translates into CASAERGSGANVLTF.

V and J are TRBV7-9 and TRBJ2-7; 7 positions match TRBD2. Germline assignment: CDR1 SEHNR and CDR2 FQNEAQ (reference sequence). The CDR3 is 15 amino acids. Trimming cost V 0 bases and J 0 bases; bases outside gene matches: 2. The chain's CDR3 is CASSLAGGFSYEQYF. CDR3 bases: TGTGCCAGCAGCTTAGCGGGGGGGTTCTCCTACGAGCAGTACTTC.

The CDR3 DNA sequence: TGTGCCATCAGTGAGTCTCTCTATGGCTACACCTTC. Translated: CAISESLYGYTF. The gene calls are TRBV10-3 and TRBJ1-2; D remains unclear. There are 12 residues in the CDR3. Between the trimmed V and J ends, which lost 0 bases and 4 bases, there was a span of 3 bases. CDR1 is ENHRY, CDR2 SYGVKD, per germline.

V and J are TRBV9 and TRBJ1-4; D is unresolved. Germline CDR1 SGDLS, CDR2 YYNGEE. CDR3 length equals 15 residues. Deletions cut 0 bases from V and 0 bases from J, with 6 bases between. The CDR3 region is CASSVGRATNEKLFF. In DNA, the CDR3 is TGTGCCAGCAGCGTAGGTAGAGCAACTAATGAAAAACTGTTTTTT.